The 16 T cell receptor beta chains below come from one sample, sequenced in a study of PD-1 blockade in mismatch repair-deficient tumors. What these receptors recognize is not known. Method: immunoSEQ multiplex PCR; TCRdb's copy keeps in-frame clones and lacks some. The sample consists of roughly 10,000 clones, 75% to 95% of them appearing once. Time point: roughly 11-day in vitro stimulation with candidate neoantigen peptide 3. The sample consisted of cells cultured in vitro, taken from a patient treated with pembrolizumab. Receptor source: an adult with mismatch repair-deficient cancer.

This clone was recorded once. The chain links TRBV27 to TRBJ2-5; TRBD1 is a possible D gene (6 bases). The CDR3 totals 13 residues. The ends were cut back, 5 bases at V and 11 bases at J, with 18 bases in the middle. Germline CDR1 reads MNHEY; CDR2 reads SMNVEV (reference sequence). CDR3 DNA sequence: TGTGCCAGCAGTCCGAGGTGGGGGCCGAGACAGTACTTC. Translating gives CASSPRWGPRQYF.

The rearrangement uses TRBV2 and TRBJ1-1; 8 bases fit TRBD1. CDR3 length: 14 amino acids. Trimming took 6 bases from V and 4 from J; bases not matched to a gene: 7. Germline V gives CDR1 SNHLY, CDR2 FYNNEI. This CDR3 is CASSTQGAPTEAFF. CDR3 DNA sequence: TGTGCCAGCAGCACCCAGGGGGCGCCCACTGAAGCTTTCTTT.

The chain has TRBV2 and TRBJ2-7, with unresolved D. The CDR3 has 14 residues. The V gene lost 10 bases and the J gene lost 2 bases, with 18 bases spanning the gap. CDR1 and CDR2 from the germline V gene are SNHLY and FYNNEI. CDR3: CATILDASTYEQYF. DNA of the CDR3: TGTGCCACCATCTTGGACGCTTCAACCTACGAGCAGTACTTC.

The V and J genes are TRBV5-1 and TRBJ2-1; 7 bases line up with TRBD1. Germline trimming cut 0 bases from V and 7 bases from J; bases unmatched to any gene: 1. The germline gives CDR1 SGHRS, CDR2 YFSETQ. The CDR3 contains 13 residues. The CDR3 coding sequence is TGCGCCAGCAGCTTGGGGACAGGAAATGAGCAGTTCTTC. Its protein product is CASSLGTGNEQFF.

The gene calls are TRBV2 and TRBJ1-3; D is perhaps TRBD1 (6 bases). V was shortened by 1 base and J by 5 bases, with 12 bases between the two germline ends. Germline lookup yields CDR1 SNHLY and CDR2 FYNNEI. This CDR3 region has 15 residues. CDR3 sequence reads: CASSEEGQLRNTIYF. CDR3 in DNA: TGTGCCAGCAGTGAAGAAGGACAGTTAAGAAACACCATATATTTT.

V and J are TRBV19 and TRBJ2-3; D may be TRBD2 (6 bases). The germline V gene encodes CDR1 LNHDA and CDR2 SQIVND (reference sequence). The CDR3 is 17 residues long. Trimming removed 6 bases from V and 2 bases from J, with 21 bases in between. CDR3 region: CASRAFGGALFTDTQYF. CDR3 nucleotides: TGTGCCAGTAGAGCCTTCGGGGGAGCGCTTTTCACAGATACGCAGTATTTT.

V gene TRBV5-4 combines with J gene TRBJ2-7, with 7 bases fitting TRBD1. The CDR3 runs 14 residues. V shed 0 bases and J 7 bases; nucleotides not matched to a gene: 7. CDR1 is SGHNT, CDR2 YYREEE, per germline (reference sequence). CDR3 nucleotide sequence: TGTGCCAGCAGCTTGGAAGGGGGCGCGTGGGAGCAGTACTTC. Amino acid sequence: CASSLEGGAWEQYF.

The J gene is TRBJ2-7, the V gene TRBV5-1, with D tentatively TRBD2 (6 bases). This CDR3 comprises 14 residues. Trimming pared 4 bases from V and 1 base from J, leaving 12 bases between. CDR1 and CDR2 (germline): SGHRS, YFSETQ. CDR3 DNA: TGCGCCAGCAGCCCGGACGGGACTTCCTACGAGCAGTACTTC. Translated: CASSPDGTSYEQYF.

This rearrangement joins TRBV18 to TRBJ2-1; a possible D gene is TRBD1 (5 bases). Trimming stripped 4 bases from V and 8 bases from J, with 18 bases between. The CDR3 length is 15 residues. CDR1 and CDR2 from the germline V gene are KGHSH and LQKENI. CDR3 in DNA: TGTGCCAGCTCACTTTACTTGGGTTTAGGGGATGAGCAGTTCTTC. It yields the protein CASSLYLGLGDEQFF.

The chain has TRBV5-1 and TRBJ2-5, with 7 nucleotides matching TRBD1. After removal of 2 bases from V and 2 bases from J, the junction contained 6 bases not matched to a gene. This CDR3 contains 15 residues. Per germline, CDR1 SGHRS and CDR2 YFSETQ. This CDR3 is CASSFLPGQQETQYF. The DNA of the CDR3 is TGCGCCAGCAGCTTTCTCCCGGGACAGCAAGAGACCCAGTACTTC.

A remark on this clone: This is likely a read error, given that the CDR3 carries no conserved phenylalanine or tryptophan at its end. It is unclear where the CDR3 begins or ends on the DNA, so no DNA is shown, and the CDR3 is as TCRdb lists it. The V gene is TRBV6-1, the J gene TRBJ2-7; TRBD1 is the table's D call and was not checked against the DNA. Germline assignment: CDR1 MNHNS and CDR2 SASEGT. The CDR3 region is 10 residues in length, termini included. The CDR3 reads CASSEVGQVL.

The genes are TRBV7-9 and TRBJ2-7; D gene unclear. This CDR3 is 14 amino acids long. Germline V gene sequence: CDR1 SEHNR, CDR2 FQNEAQ (reference sequence). The ends were cut back, 0 bases at V and 3 bases at J, with 9 bases in the middle. The CDR3 region is CASSLAGDNYEQYF. In nucleotides, the CDR3 is TGTGCCAGCAGCTTAGCAGGTGACAACTACGAGCAGTACTTC.

The chain combines TRBV6-5 with TRBJ1-2; D call uncertain. The CDR3 runs to 13 residues. The germline gives CDR1 MNHEY, CDR2 SVGAGI. Trimming took off 2 bases at V and 4 bases at J, with 8 bases between the two ends. Written as DNA, the CDR3 is TGTGCCAGCAGTTACGAGGGCCTCTATGGCTACACCTTC. It translates to CASSYEGLYGYTF.

The chain employs TRBV6-5 and TRBJ1-3, with D unresolved. Trimming pared 0 bases from V and 0 bases from J, leaving 6 bases between. CDR3 size: 15 residues. Germline V lookup: CDR1 MNHEY, CDR2 SVGAGI. The CDR3, as DNA: TGTGCCAGCAGTTACTCGACAAACTCTGGAAACACCATATATTTT. As protein: CASSYSTNSGNTIYF.

The J gene is TRBJ2-7, the V gene TRBV9; D is ambiguous. The CDR3 sequence is 16 residues long. CDR1 and CDR2 (germline): SGDLS, YYNGEE. V was clipped by 0 bases and J by 0 bases, with 13 bases between them. In DNA form, the CDR3 reads TGTGCCAGCAGCGTAGCTGCAGACTCTTCCTCCTACGAGCAGTACTTC. Its translation: CASSVAADSSSYEQYF.

V usage is TRBV5-4 and J usage is TRBJ2-1; 15 positions match TRBD2. The J segment lost 3 bases and the V segment lost 3 bases, leaving 7 bases of the junction unmatched. In germline, CDR1 is SGHNT, CDR2 YYREEE (reference sequence). The CDR3 is 18 residues long. The DNA of the CDR3 is TGTGCCAGCAGCTCCGGGACTAGCGGGAGGTCAGTCTACAATGAGCAGTTCTTC. Residues: CASSSGTSGRSVYNEQFF.